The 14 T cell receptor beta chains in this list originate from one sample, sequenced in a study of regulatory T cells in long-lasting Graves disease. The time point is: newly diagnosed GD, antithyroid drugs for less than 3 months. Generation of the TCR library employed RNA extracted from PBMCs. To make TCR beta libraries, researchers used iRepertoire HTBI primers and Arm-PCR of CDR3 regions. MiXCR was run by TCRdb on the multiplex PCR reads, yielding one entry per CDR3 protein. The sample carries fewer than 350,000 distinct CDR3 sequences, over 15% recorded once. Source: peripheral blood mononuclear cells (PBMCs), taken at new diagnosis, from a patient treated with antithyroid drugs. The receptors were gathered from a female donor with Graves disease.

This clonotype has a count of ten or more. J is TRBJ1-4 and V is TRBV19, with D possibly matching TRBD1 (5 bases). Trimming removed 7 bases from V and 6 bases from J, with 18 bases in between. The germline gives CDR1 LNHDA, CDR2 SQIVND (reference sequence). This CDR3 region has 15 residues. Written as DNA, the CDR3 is TGTGCCAGTAAGGTGTGGCAGGGCCCGGATGAAAAACTGTTTTTT. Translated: CASKVWQGPDEKLFF.

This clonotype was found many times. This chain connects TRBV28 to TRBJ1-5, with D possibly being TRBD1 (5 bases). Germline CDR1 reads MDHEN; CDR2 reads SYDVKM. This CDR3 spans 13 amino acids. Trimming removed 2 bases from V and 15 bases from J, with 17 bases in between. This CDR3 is CASSLPWGTHLHF. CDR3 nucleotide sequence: TGTGCCAGCAGTTTACCTTGGGGGACCCACCTGCATTTT. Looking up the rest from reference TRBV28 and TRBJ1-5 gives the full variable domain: DVKVTQSSRYLVKRTGEKVFLECVQDMDHENMFWYRQDPGLGLRLIYFSYDVKMKEKGDIPEGYSVSREKKERFSLILESASTNQTSMYLCASSLPWGTHLHFGDGTRLSIL.

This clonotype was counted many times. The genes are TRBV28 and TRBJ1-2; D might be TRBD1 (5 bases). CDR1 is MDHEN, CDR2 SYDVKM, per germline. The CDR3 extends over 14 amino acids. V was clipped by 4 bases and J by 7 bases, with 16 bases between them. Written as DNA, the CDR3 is TGTGCCAGCAGTTCGGTCGGGGCGGTTTCTGGCTACACCTTC. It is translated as CASSSVGAVSGYTF.

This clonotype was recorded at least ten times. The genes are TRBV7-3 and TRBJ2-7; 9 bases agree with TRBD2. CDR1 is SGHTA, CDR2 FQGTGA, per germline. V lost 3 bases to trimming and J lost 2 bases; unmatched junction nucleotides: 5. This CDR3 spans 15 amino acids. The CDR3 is CASSFIAGATYEQYF. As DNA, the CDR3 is TGTGCCAGCAGCTTTATAGCGGGAGCAACCTACGAGCAGTACTTC.

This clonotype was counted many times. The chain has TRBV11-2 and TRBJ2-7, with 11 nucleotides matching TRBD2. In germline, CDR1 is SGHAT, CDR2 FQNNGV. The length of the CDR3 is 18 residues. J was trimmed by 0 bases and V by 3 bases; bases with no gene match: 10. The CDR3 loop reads CASSLSLAGASSSYEQYF. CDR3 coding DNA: TGTGCCAGCAGCTTGTCACTAGCGGGAGCCTCTAGCTCCTACGAGCAGTACTTC.

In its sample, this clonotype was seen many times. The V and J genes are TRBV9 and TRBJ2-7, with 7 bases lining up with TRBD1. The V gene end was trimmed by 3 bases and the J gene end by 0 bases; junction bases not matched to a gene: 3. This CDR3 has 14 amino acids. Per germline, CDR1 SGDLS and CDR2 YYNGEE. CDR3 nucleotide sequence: TGTGCCAGCAGCGGCCGGGACAGCTCCTACGAGCAGTACTTC. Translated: CASSGRDSSYEQYF.

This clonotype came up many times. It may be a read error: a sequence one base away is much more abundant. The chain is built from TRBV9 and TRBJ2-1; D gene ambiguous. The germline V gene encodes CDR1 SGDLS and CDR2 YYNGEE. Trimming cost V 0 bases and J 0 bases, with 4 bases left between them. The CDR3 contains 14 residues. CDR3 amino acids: CASSVDSSYNEQFF. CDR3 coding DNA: TGTGCCAGCAGCGTAGATAGCTCCTACAATGAGCAGTTCTTC.

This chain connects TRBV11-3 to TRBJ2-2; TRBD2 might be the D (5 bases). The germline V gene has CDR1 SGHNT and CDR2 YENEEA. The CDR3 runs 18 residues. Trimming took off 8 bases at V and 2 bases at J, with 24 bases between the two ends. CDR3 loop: CASELGVFGAVNTGELFF. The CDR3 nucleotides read TGTGCCAGCGAATTGGGCGTTTTTGGAGCGGTAAACACCGGGGAGCTGTTTTTT.

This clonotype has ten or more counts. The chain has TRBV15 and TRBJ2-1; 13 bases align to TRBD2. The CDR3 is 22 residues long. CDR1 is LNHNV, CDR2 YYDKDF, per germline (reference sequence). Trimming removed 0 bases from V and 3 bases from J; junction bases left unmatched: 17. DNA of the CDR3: TGTGCCACCAGCAGAGATTGGTGGGCCGCTGGACTAGCGGGAGTCAGCTACAATGAGCAGTTCTTC. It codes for CATSRDWWAAGLAGVSYNEQFF.

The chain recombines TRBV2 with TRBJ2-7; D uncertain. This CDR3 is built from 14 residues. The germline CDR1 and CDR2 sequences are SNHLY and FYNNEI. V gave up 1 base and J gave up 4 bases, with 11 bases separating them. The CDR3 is CASSEVGGSYEQYF. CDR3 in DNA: TGTGCCAGCAGTGAAGTGGGCGGTTCGTACGAGCAGTACTTC. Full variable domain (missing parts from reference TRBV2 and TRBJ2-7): EPEVTQTPSHQVTQMGQEVILRCVPISNHLYFYWYRQILGQKVEFLVSFYNNEISEKSEIFDDQFSVERPDGSNFTLKIRSTKLEDSAMYFCASSEVGGSYEQYFGPGTRLTVT.

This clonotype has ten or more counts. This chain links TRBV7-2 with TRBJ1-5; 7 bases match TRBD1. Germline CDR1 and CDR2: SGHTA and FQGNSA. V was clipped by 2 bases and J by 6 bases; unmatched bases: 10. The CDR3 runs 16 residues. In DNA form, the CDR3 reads TGTGCCAGCAGCTTATTTTGGGCAGGGGGGACTCAGCCCCAGCATTTT. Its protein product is CASSLFWAGGTQPQHF.

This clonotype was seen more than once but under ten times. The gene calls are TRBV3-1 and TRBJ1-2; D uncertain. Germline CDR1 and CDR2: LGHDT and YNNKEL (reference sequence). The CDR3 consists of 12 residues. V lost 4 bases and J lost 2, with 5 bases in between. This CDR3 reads CASSPNNYGYTF. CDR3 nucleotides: TGTGCCAGCAGCCCAAACAACTATGGCTACACCTTC. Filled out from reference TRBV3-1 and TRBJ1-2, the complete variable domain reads DTAVSQTPKYLVTQMGNDKSIKCEQNLGHDTMYWYKQDSKKFLKIMFSYNNKELIINETVPNRFSPKSPDKAHLNLHINSLELGDSAVYFCASSPNNYGYTFGSGTRLTVV.

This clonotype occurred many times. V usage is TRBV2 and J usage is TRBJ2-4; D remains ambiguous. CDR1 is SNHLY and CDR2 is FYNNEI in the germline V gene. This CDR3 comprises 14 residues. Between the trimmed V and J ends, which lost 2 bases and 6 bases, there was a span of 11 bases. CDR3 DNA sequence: TGTGCCAGCAGTGAATCCGAGGTCGGAAACATTCAGTACTTC. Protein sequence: CASSESEVGNIQYF.

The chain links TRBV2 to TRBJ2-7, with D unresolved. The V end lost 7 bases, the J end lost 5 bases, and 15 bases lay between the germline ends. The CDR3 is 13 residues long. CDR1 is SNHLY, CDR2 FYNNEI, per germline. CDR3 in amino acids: CASTHGDANEQYF. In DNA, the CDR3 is TGTGCCAGCACCCACGGAGACGCCAACGAGCAGTACTTC.